This TCR beta chain was obtained from a study of blood T cell repertoires in COVID-19. Study in general: The United States, Italy and Spain provided the acute and convalescent COVID-19 samples. PBMCs, B-cell-depleted T cells, or T cells provided the cDNA or gDNA that made up the material.

As handled by the study authors: It was from reference gene primer amplification that nucleated cell counts were estimated. Sequencing was performed with immunoSEQ multiplex PCR; in TCRdb, only in-frame clones are kept and a portion is missing. V, J and clone size were drawn from that table, and D and trimming were deduced from the DNA. The data show 310,000 or so clones, with approximately 86% seen just once and 2% to 2.5% held by the top ten. Trimming removed 3 bases from V and 2 bases from J; junction bases left unmatched: 6. The CDR3 covers 16 residues. CDR1 and CDR2 (germline): MNHNS, SASEGT. The chain is built from TRBV6-1 and TRBJ2-7; 11 nucleotides match TRBD2. The source of this sequence is a woman aged 25-40 years who had recovered from COVID-19. Sequenced material: peripheral blood. The CDR3 DNA reads TGTGCCAGCAGTGAGGAAGGACTAGCGGGCACCTACGAGCAGTACTTC. Protein: CASSEEGLAGTYEQYF.